Each of the 12 T cell receptor beta chains below was sequenced from the same sample in a study of shared clonotypes between healthy human individuals. Clones were sequenced by immunoSEQ multiplex PCR, and TCRdb holds only the in-frame ones, with some missing. The sample includes 2,500,000 or so clones, 93% of them seen just once. Sequencing input: naive CD4+ T cells from PBMCs. The subset denotes: CD45RA+ positively selected. All receptors derive from a man aged 18-30 years in good health. Some clones in this sample may be carry-over from other donors' samples.

The V and J genes are TRBV14 and TRBJ2-1; TRBD2 matches at 8 bases. The trim removed 1 base at V and 2 bases at J, leaving 1 base unmatched. Germline lookup yields CDR1 SGHDN and CDR2 FVKESK. The CDR3 is 15 amino acids. The DNA of the CDR3 is TGTGCCAGCAGCCAAGCGGGAGGGCCCTACAATGAGCAGTTCTTC. Amino acids: CASSQAGGPYNEQFF.

The chain is built from TRBV4-1 and TRBJ2-1; TRBD2 agrees at 13 bases. CDR1 and CDR2 from the germline V gene are MGHRA and YSYEKL. CDR3 length equals 20 residues. The J segment lost 4 bases and the V segment lost 1 base, leaving 13 bases of the junction unmatched. As DNA, the CDR3 is TGCGCCAGCAGCCAAGTCCGCTTGCCGGGACTAGCGGGACCTTACAATGAGCAGTTCTTC. Amino acids: CASSQVRLPGLAGPYNEQFF.

The chain couples TRBV6-1 to TRBJ2-3, with 7 bases lining up with TRBD1. The CDR3 is made up of 14 amino acids. CDR1 and CDR2 from the germline V gene are MNHNS and SASEGT. The V gene end was trimmed by 5 bases and the J gene end by 0 bases; junction bases not matched to a gene: 2. The CDR3 is CASSRDSSTDTQYF. DNA of the CDR3: TGTGCCAGCAGTCGGGACAGCAGCACAGATACGCAGTATTTT.

CDR3 sequence reads: CASRRLGRGETQYF. The CDR3 region has the DNA TGTGCCAGCAGACGGTTGGGCAGGGGAGAGACCCAGTACTTC. V gene TRBV27 combines with J gene TRBJ2-5; D is possibly TRBD1 (6 bases). The V end was cut by 6 bases, the J end by 4 bases, with 15 bases between. Germline CDR1 and CDR2: MNHEY and SMNVEV (reference sequence). This CDR3 has 14 amino acids.

The chain links TRBV6-1 to TRBJ2-3; weak D call: TRBD1 (5 bases). Germline CDR1 and CDR2: MNHNS and SASEGT. The CDR3 is made up of 15 amino acids. V was clipped by 6 bases and J by 6 bases, with 19 bases between them. Here the CDR3 DNA reads TGTGCCAGCAGATACAGGTTGAGTCTTGGGGATACGCAGTATTTT. Translated: CASRYRLSLGDTQYF.

The chain is built from TRBV4-1 and TRBJ2-3; 13 bases agree with TRBD2. Germline V gene lookup returns CDR1 MGHRA and CDR2 YSYEKL. V lost 1 base and J lost 3; bases outside the gene matches: 4. CDR3 length equals 17 residues. This chain's CDR3 is CASSQGTSGSGTDTQYF. The CDR3, as DNA: TGCGCCAGCAGCCAAGGGACTAGCGGGAGCGGGACAGATACGCAGTATTTT.

This clone was seen just once. V usage is TRBV7-2 and J usage is TRBJ2-7; TRBD1 matches 9 bases. This CDR3 contains 14 residues. Losses at the gene ends were 4 bases for V and 2 bases for J; bases not matched to a gene: 3. From germline, CDR1 is SGHTA and CDR2 FQGNSA. The CDR3 bases are TGTGCCAGCAGCTCGACAGGGGGGCCCTACGAGCAGTACTTC. Protein product: CASSSTGGPYEQYF.

The V and J genes are TRBV7-2 and TRBJ2-5, with 12 positions matching TRBD2. There are 15 residues in the CDR3. Germline CDR1 reads SGHTA; CDR2 reads FQGNSA. After removal of 5 bases from V and 6 bases from J, the junction contained 7 bases not matched to a gene. CDR3 loop: CASSRTSGIEKTQYF. CDR3 bases: TGTGCCAGCAGCCGGACTAGCGGGATCGAGAAGACCCAGTACTTC. The complete variable domain, with remaining parts taken from reference TRBV7-2 and TRBJ2-5, reads GAGVSQSPSNKVTEKGKDVELRCDPISGHTALYWYRQSLGQGLEFLIYFQGNSAPDKSGLPSDRFSAERTGGSVSTLTIQRTQQEDSAVYLCASSRTSGIEKTQYFGPGTRLLVL.

The DNA of the CDR3 is TGTGCCAGCAGTCCCCGATTGGGCAGGGTGGGGAGCAATGAGCAGTTCTTC. The encoded protein is CASSPRLGRVGSNEQFF. V is TRBV27 and J is TRBJ2-1, with D perhaps assigned TRBD1 or TRBD2 (5 bases each). Trimming left V 5 bases short and J 6 bases short, with 23 bases between. CDR1 is MNHEY, CDR2 SMNVEV, per germline (reference sequence). The CDR3 contains 17 residues.

The chain carries TRBV5-1 and TRBJ2-5, with 8 bases that match TRBD1. The junction had 11 bases not matched to a gene; V was cut back by 3 bases and J by 4 bases. Germline V gene sequence: CDR1 SGHRS, CDR2 YFSETQ. The CDR3 is 16 residues long. This chain's CDR3 is CASSSARTGTGETQYF. The DNA for the CDR3 is TGCGCCAGCAGCTCCGCCAGGACAGGGACCGGAGAGACCCAGTACTTC.

V gene TRBV30 combines with J gene TRBJ1-3; 9 nucleotides match TRBD1. V lost 2 bases and J lost 0; bases outside the gene matches: 5. Germline V gives CDR1 GTSNPN, CDR2 SVGIG (reference sequence). The CDR3 length is 16 residues. The CDR3, as DNA: TGTGCCTGGAGTAGGGACAGGGCCTTCTCTGGAAACACCATATATTTT. This codes for CAWSRDRAFSGNTIYF.

V usage is TRBV11-2 and J usage is TRBJ2-5, with a possible D match to TRBD1 (6 bases). Trimming removed 5 bases from V and 5 bases from J, with 15 bases in between. The CDR3 sequence is 14 residues long. Looked up from germline, CDR1 is SGHAT and CDR2 is FQNNGV. The CDR3 protein is CASSSWERGETQYF. For the CDR3, the DNA is TGTGCCAGCAGCAGCTGGGAGAGGGGGGAGACCCAGTACTTC.